This TCR beta chain was recovered during a study of spatial heterogeneity in lung cancer (dated by TCRdb to about 2019). With respect to the entire study: Beta-chain transcripts were consistently detected in greater numbers than alpha-chain transcripts, which likely reflects a higher abundance of beta-chain transcripts. A strong correlation was found between TCR transcript counts in tumor regions and a T cell transcriptional module score from matched bulk RNA-seq. In the raw uncorrected reads, each unique combination of TCR and UMI appeared more than ten times on average. In non-small cell lung cancer, the study made a quantitative comparison of TCR alpha and beta repertoires among multiple tumor regions, matched nontumor lung and blood. TCR repertoire features were related to nonsynonymous mutation counts determined by whole-exome sequencing of tumor tissue. At surgery, hundreds of tumor regions, 61 to 65 matched nontumor lung samples and 45 to 60 PBMC samples were TCR-sequenced for both alpha and beta chains.

This clonotype was counted ten times or more. No antigen is known for it. There are no base qualities to consult, and no much larger clone falls within one base. The germline V gene gives CDR1 as MNHEY and CDR2 as SVGEGT. The junction shows trimming of 0 bases on V and 0 bases on J, plus 6 bases between the germline ends. Spanning cysteine to phenylalanine, the CDR3 consists of 15 amino acids. Of the read, only the CDR3 DNA is kept; its 45 bases are in frame from base 1. The protocol used for the library was 5' RACE. The sample was run on a NextSeq 500. To allow correction of PCR and sequencing errors, the TCR library protocol tagged every TCR cDNA molecule with a unique molecular identifier. On the study's bioinformatics: TCR identification, UMI-based error correction and CDR3 extraction were all carried out with Decombinator tools. TCRs above a frequency of 2 per 1,000, corresponding to the top 1% of the tumor frequency distribution, were defined as expanded. Expanded tumor TCRs were classed as regional if statistically deemed absent (corrected P<0.05) from at least one tumor region, otherwise ubiquitous. Renyi diversity was computed with the R vegan package after each repertoire had been subsampled 100 times to 5,000 TCRs. CDR3 similarity networks were constructed using string-kernel similarity of amino acid triplets, with links drawn between CDR3s whose pairwise similarity was above 0.82. TCRdb applied fastp at Q25 and MiXCR to the public reads, then kept only in-frame beta chains. Rows matching on CDR3 protein sequence are summarized as one entry with the most common DNA and genes. It is TCRdb's table, rather than the study itself, that gives the V and J calls and clone size. This sample has 4,000 to 5,500 distinct CDR3 sequences in its table, and 9.5% to 15% of those were observed once. Of the sample, over 25% falls within the top ten clones.

Study-wide conclusions, independent of this receptor: Additional single-cell paired TCR alpha and beta sequencing was considered necessary to confirm, at a functional level, the hypothesis that regional TCRs recognize regional mutations. Counts of ubiquitous and regional expanded TCRs were found to correlate with counts of ubiquitous and regional nonsynonymous mutations, respectively. TCR-seq coverage of tumor T cells was estimated at only approximately 7% for alpha chains and around 13% for beta chains. A correlation was observed between the number of expanded intratumoral alpha and beta TCRs and the tumor nonsynonymous mutation count.

Per the publication, the time point label means: sample taken at primary tumor resection. Samples were obtained from 70 to 85 patients with early-stage, untreated non-small cell lung cancer from the lung TRACERx cohort. For TCR sequencing, whole RNA was extracted from tumor and nontumor lung tissue, or from cryopreserved PBMC samples, and no cell sorting was done. Only patients with enough RNA available from two or more tumor regions were chosen for TCR sequencing. Before being selected, tumor and adjacent nontumor lung specimens were reviewed by a lung pathologist. The sequencing here drew on lung tumor tissue, taken at surgery. The sequence was obtained from a male donor with early-stage non-small cell lung cancer. Here the chain combines TRBV6-2 or TRBV6-3 and TRBJ1-5, with no reliable assignment of the D segment. The CDR3 protein is CASSYSTVSNQPQHF. The DNA reads TGTGCCAGCAGTTACTCGACCGTTAGCAATCAGCCCCAGCATTTT.